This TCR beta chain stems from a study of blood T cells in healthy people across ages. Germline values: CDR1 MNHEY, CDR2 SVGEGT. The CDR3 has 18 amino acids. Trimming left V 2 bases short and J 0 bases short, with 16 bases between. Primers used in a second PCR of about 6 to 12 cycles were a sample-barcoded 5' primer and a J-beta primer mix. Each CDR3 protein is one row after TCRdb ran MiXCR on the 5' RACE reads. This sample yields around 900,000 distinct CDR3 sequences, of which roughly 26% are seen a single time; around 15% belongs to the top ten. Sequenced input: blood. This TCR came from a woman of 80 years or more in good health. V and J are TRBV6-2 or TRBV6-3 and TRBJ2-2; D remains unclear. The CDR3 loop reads CASSYAFRSVANTGELFF. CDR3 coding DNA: TGTGCCAGCAGTTACGCGTTTCGATCGGTCGCGAACACCGGGGAGCTGTTTTTT.